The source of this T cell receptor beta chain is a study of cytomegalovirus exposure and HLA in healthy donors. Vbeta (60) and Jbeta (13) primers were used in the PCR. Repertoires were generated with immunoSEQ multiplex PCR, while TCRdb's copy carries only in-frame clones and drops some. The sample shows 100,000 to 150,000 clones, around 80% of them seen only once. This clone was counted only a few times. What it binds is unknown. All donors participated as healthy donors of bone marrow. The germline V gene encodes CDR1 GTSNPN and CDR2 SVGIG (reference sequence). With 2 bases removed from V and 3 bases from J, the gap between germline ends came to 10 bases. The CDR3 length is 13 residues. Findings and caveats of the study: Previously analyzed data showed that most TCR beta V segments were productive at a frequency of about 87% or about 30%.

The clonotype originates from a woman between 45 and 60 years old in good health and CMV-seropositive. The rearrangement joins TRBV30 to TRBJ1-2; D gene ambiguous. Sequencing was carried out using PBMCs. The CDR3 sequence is CAWSRVEYYGYTF. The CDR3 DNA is TGTGCCTGGAGTCGGGTGGAGTACTATGGCTACACCTTC.